The 26 T cell receptor beta chains below all came from one sample that was sequenced in a study of blood T cell repertoires in COVID-19 (TCRdb year 2020). The library came from the immunoSEQ multiplex PCR assay. TCRdb re-hosts the immuneACCESS table, in-frame sequences only. Its copies lack some clones; in the studies checked, an unresolved V gene accounts for under half of them, and the cause for the rest is not known. The sample records fewer than 150,000 clones, about 91% of which are singletons. Of the sample, 28% falls within the top ten clones. The sample comprised peripheral blood. The receptors here all came from a human donor in a cohort sampled during active COVID-19.

The V and J genes are TRBV7-3 and TRBJ2-1; TRBD1 matches 9 bases. This CDR3 spans 15 amino acids. Germline values: CDR1 SGHTA, CDR2 FQGTGA. V lost 5 bases to trimming and J lost 1 base; unmatched junction nucleotides: 3. The CDR3 DNA is TGTGCCAGCAGCGATGACAGGGGGTCCTACAATGAGCAGTTCTTC. This translates into CASSDDRGSYNEQFF.

This clone was recorded only once. The rearrangement uses TRBV4-1 and TRBJ1-1, with D perhaps TRBD1 (5 bases). V was pared by 4 bases and J by 1 base, with 16 bases between. CDR1 and CDR2 (germline): MGHRA, YSYEKL. CDR3 length: 16 residues. The CDR3 region has the DNA TGCGCCAGCAGCCCCCCCGGGGGGAGTCGGAACACTGAAGCTTTCTTT. Amino acid sequence: CASSPPGGSRNTEAFF.

A few counts support this clone. This rearrangement joins TRBV30 to TRBJ1-1; TRBD1 might be the D (6 bases). This CDR3 has 13 amino acids. The germline gives CDR1 GTSNPN, CDR2 SVGIG (reference sequence). The V end was cut by 2 bases, the J end by 4 bases, with 11 bases between. The CDR3 DNA reads TGTGCCTGGAGTTGGACAGTCGGCACTGAAGCTTTCTTT. Its protein is CAWSWTVGTEAFF.

V gene TRBV2 combines with J gene TRBJ1-1; possibly TRBD1 for D (5 bases). Germline CDR1 reads SNHLY; CDR2 reads FYNNEI. V was shortened by 8 bases and J by 11 bases, with 18 bases between the two germline ends. The CDR3 contains 12 residues. The CDR3 bases are TGTGCCAGCCAGCTCCGACAGAGAAGGGCTTTCTTT. It codes for CASQLRQRRAFF.

The J gene is TRBJ2-2, the V gene TRBV6-2 or TRBV6-3, with D possibly matching TRBD1 (6 bases). The CDR3 is made up of 15 amino acids. Trimming took 5 bases from V and 6 from J, leaving 16 bases between them. The germline gives CDR1 MNHEY, CDR2 SVGEGT. The CDR3 DNA reads TGTGCCAGCAGTGGATCTACAGGGAAGGCCGGGGAGCTGTTTTTT. Protein sequence: CASSGSTGKAGELFF.

In regard to this clone: Sequence at one end of the junction differs from germline and may be a read error. The V gene is TRBV14, the J gene TRBJ2-7; 14 nucleotides align to TRBD2. Germline values: CDR1 SGHDN, CDR2 FVKESK. The CDR3 loop spans 18 amino acids. The CDR3 coding sequence is TGTGCCAGCAGCTCTCGGACTAGCGGGGGGACCCGCTCCAACGAGCAGTACTTC. Protein product: CASSSRTSGGTRSNEQYF. Based on the CDR3 plus reference TRBV14 and TRBJ2-7, the full variable domain is EAGVTQFPSHSVIEKGQTVTLRCDPISGHDNLYWYRRVMGKEIKFLLHFVKESKQDESGMPNNRFLAERTGGTYSTLKVQPAELEDSGVYFCASSSRTSGGTRSNEQYFGPGTRLTVT.

V gene TRBV19 combines with J gene TRBJ2-2, with TRBD1 matching over 7 bases. This CDR3 comprises 14 residues. Looked up from germline, CDR1 is LNHDA and CDR2 is SQIVND (reference sequence). The J segment lost 5 bases and the V segment lost 2 bases, leaving 2 bases of the junction unmatched. The CDR3 loop is CASSILQGTGELFF. Written as DNA, the CDR3 is TGTGCCAGTAGTATACTACAGGGGACCGGGGAGCTGTTTTTT.

The V gene is TRBV27, the J gene TRBJ1-2, with 10 positions matching TRBD1. The CDR3 has 17 amino acids. CDR1 is MNHEY, CDR2 SMNVEV, per germline (reference sequence). The junction had 14 bases not matched to a gene; V was cut back by 6 bases and J by 4 bases. CDR3 region: CASRSFLRDRGGYGYTF. CDR3 DNA sequence: TGTGCCAGCAGGTCCTTCCTTCGGGACAGGGGCGGCTATGGCTACACCTTC.

The chain is built from TRBV13 and TRBJ1-3, with D unresolved. The CDR3 length is 13 residues. V was shortened by 1 base and J by 4 bases, with 5 bases between the two germline ends. CDR1 and CDR2 from the germline V gene are PRHDT and FYEKMQ (reference sequence). DNA for the CDR3: TGTGCCAGCAGCTTAGATGCGGGAAACACCATATATTTT. Translating gives CASSLDAGNTIYF. Variable domain in full (rest from reference TRBV13 and TRBJ1-3): AAGVIQSPRHLIKEKRETATLKCYPIPRHDTVYWYQQGPGQDPQFLISFYEKMQSDKGSIPDRFSAQQFSDYHSELNMSSLELGDSALYFCASSLDAGNTIYFGEGSWLTVV.

The V and J genes are TRBV6-5 and TRBJ2-3; D unclear. There are 15 residues in the CDR3. V lost 3 bases and J lost 3, with 13 bases in between. CDR1 and CDR2 from the germline V gene are MNHEY and SVGAGI. The CDR3, as DNA: TGTGCCAGCAGTTATGGGCGCCCGTATACAGATACGCAGTATTTT. This codes for CASSYGRPYTDTQYF.

V gene TRBV19 combines with J gene TRBJ1-3; 9 nucleotides line up with TRBD1. V lost 4 bases, J lost 3 bases, and 4 bases stayed unmatched. This CDR3 has 15 residues. Per germline, CDR1 LNHDA and CDR2 SQIVND (reference sequence). The CDR3 DNA follows: TGTGCCAGTAGTACCGGGACAGGGAGTGGAAACACCATATATTTT. Translation gives CASSTGTGSGNTIYF.

This sequence joins TRBV7-2 and TRBJ1-1; no definite D call. The CDR3 is 14 amino acids. V gave up 1 base and J gave up 6 bases, with 12 bases separating them. Germline V gives CDR1 SGHTA, CDR2 FQGNSA. The CDR3 nucleotides are TGTGCCAGCAGCTTAGTTTTAGGAGGCGCTGAAGCTTTCTTT. This codes for CASSLVLGGAEAFF.

This chain's CDR3 is CASSDGGVRNQPQHF. DNA for the CDR3: TGTGCCAGCAGTGACGGAGGGGTGAGAAATCAGCCCCAGCATTTT. This chain connects TRBV25-1 to TRBJ1-5, with a possible D match to TRBD1 (5 bases). The CDR3 loop spans 15 amino acids. Deletions cut 3 bases from V and 4 bases from J, with 13 bases between. Germline V lookup: CDR1 MGHDK, CDR2 SYGVNS.

V usage is TRBV7-3 and J usage is TRBJ2-2; 8 bases fit TRBD1. The germline CDR1 and CDR2 sequences are SGHTA and FQGTGA. V shed 2 bases, J shed 3 bases, and the junction held 5 bases outside the gene matches. This CDR3 region has 16 residues. CDR3 nucleotide sequence: TGTGCCAGCAGCTTATTTCCAGGGGGCTACACCGGGGAGCTGTTTTTT. Encoded protein: CASSLFPGGYTGELFF.

V and J are TRBV7-2 and TRBJ1-5; weak D call: TRBD1 (5 bases). V was shortened by 4 bases and J by 0 bases, with 10 bases between the two germline ends. This CDR3 has 15 residues. Germline V gene sequence: CDR1 SGHTA, CDR2 FQGNSA. Here the CDR3 reads CASSYDSHSNQPQHF. Here the CDR3 DNA reads TGTGCCAGCAGCTATGACAGCCATAGCAATCAGCCCCAGCATTTT.

This chain links TRBV18 with TRBJ1-2; maybe TRBD1 (6 bases). Trimming pared 1 base from V and 8 bases from J, leaving 29 bases between. This CDR3 contains 19 residues. Germline V CDR1 and CDR2: KGHSH, LQKENI. In DNA, the CDR3 is TGTGCCAGCTCACCACGCTTCTACCGTCTAGAACAGGGAAAAGGCGGCTACACCTTC. Encoded protein: CASSPRFYRLEQGKGGYTF.

The chain is built from TRBV3-1 (or the pseudogene TRBV3-2) and TRBJ1-1; 10 positions agree with TRBD1. The J segment lost 6 bases and the V segment lost 4 bases, leaving 5 bases of the junction unmatched. The germline V gene has CDR1 LGHDT and CDR2 YNNKEL (reference sequence). This CDR3 contains 14 residues. The CDR3 reads CASSPGQGLAEAFF. The CDR3 nucleotides are TGTGCCAGCAGCCCGGGACAGGGGTTGGCTGAAGCTTTCTTT.

The chain recombines TRBV5-8 with TRBJ2-1; possible D gene TRBD1, 6 bases. The CDR3 spans 16 residues. The V gene's germline CDR1 is SGHTS and CDR2 YDEGEE. The V end was cut by 2 bases, the J end by 10 bases, with 22 bases between. DNA of the CDR3: TGTGCCAGCAGCTTCCCCCGAGCAGGGGCAAGGGGGGAGCAGTTCTTC. It is translated as CASSFPRAGARGEQFF. Using reference TRBV5-8 and TRBJ2-1 for the parts outside the CDR3, the full variable domain is EAGVTQSPTHLIKTRGQQATLRCSPISGHTSVYWYQQALGLGLQFLLWYDEGEERNRGNFPPRFSGRQFPNYSSELNVNALELEDSALYLCASSFPRAGARGEQFFGPGTRLTVL.

The chain recombines TRBV27 with TRBJ1-3; 7 nucleotides match TRBD1. V lost 4 bases, J lost 0 bases, and 9 bases stayed unmatched. Germline V gene data show CDR1 as MNHEY and CDR2 as SMNVEV (reference sequence). The CDR3 runs 17 residues. CDR3 region: CASSSLRDRRSGNTIYF. CDR3 nucleotides: TGTGCCAGCAGTTCGCTCCGGGACAGACGCTCTGGAAACACCATATATTTT.

The chain employs TRBV29-1 and TRBJ2-5; D ambiguous. V lost 5 bases to trimming and J lost 1 base, with 14 bases between them. Germline values: CDR1 SQVTM, CDR2 ANQGSEA. The CDR3 is made up of 14 amino acids. In DNA form, the CDR3 reads TGCAGCGTTCTCCTGAAGTACTTCCAAGAGACCCAGTACTTC. This encodes CSVLLKYFQETQYF.

The chain couples TRBV25-1 to TRBJ1-2, with TRBD1 matching 10 bases. Looked up from germline, CDR1 is MGHDK and CDR2 is SYGVNS. The CDR3 is 15 residues long. The V gene end was trimmed by 6 bases and the J gene end by 7 bases; junction bases not matched to a gene: 11. In DNA, the CDR3 is TGTGCCAGCAGCCCCCGGGACAGGGGCGCTAGTGGCTACACCTTC. Translating gives CASSPRDRGASGYTF.

The V gene is TRBV30, the J gene TRBJ1-5; 9 nucleotides agree with TRBD1. CDR1 GTSNPN and CDR2 SVGIG come from the germline V gene (reference sequence). V was pared by 2 bases and J by 7 bases, with 9 bases of the junction left unmatched. The CDR3 is 15 amino acids. CDR3 DNA: TGTGCCTGGAGTTTACCGGGGACAGGGCGACAGCCCCAGCATTTT. It codes for CAWSLPGTGRQPQHF.

This chain uses TRBV2 with TRBJ2-6; TRBD2 matches at 9 bases. Germline V gene data show CDR1 as SNHLY and CDR2 as FYNNEI. This CDR3 spans 18 amino acids. V lost 2 bases to trimming and J lost 0 bases; unmatched junction nucleotides: 5. CDR3 nucleotide sequence: TGTGCCAGCAGTGAATCAGCTAGCGGGGCCTCTGGGGCCAACGTCCTGACTTTC. Encoded protein: CASSESASGASGANVLTF.

The chain combines TRBV19 with TRBJ1-1, with 7 bases fitting TRBD1. The CDR3 length is 13 residues. Trimming took 5 bases from V and 7 from J; bases not matched to a gene: 7. Per the germline V gene, CDR1 is LNHDA and CDR2 is SQIVND (reference sequence). The CDR3 coding sequence is TGTGCCAGTAGTGATGACAGGGAAGGTGAAGCTTTCTTT. Protein sequence: CASSDDREGEAFF.

This chain uses TRBV7-9 with TRBJ1-4, with a possible D match to TRBD1 (6 bases). The CDR3 extends over 12 amino acids. Trimming cost V 5 bases and J 14 bases, with 15 bases left between them. Looked up from germline, CDR1 is SEHNR and CDR2 is FQNEAQ (reference sequence). The CDR3 reads CASSGRGERLFF. The CDR3, as DNA: TGTGCCAGCAGCGGGAGGGGGGAAAGGCTGTTTTTT.

Only one count was recorded for this clone. The V and J genes are TRBV7-2 and TRBJ1-1, with 7 bases fitting TRBD1. Trimming at V came to 1 base and at J to 0 bases, leaving 5 bases not matched to a gene. Germline CDR1 and CDR2: SGHTA and FQGNSA. The CDR3 length is 16 residues. The CDR3 region is CASSLGQGTVNTEAFF. DNA of the CDR3: TGTGCCAGCAGCTTAGGTCAAGGGACAGTGAACACTGAAGCTTTCTTT.